The present entry profiles one TCR beta chain with its context. Its antigen is undetermined. This sample was taken from a study of vaccination and CD4 T cells after COVID-19. Germline V gene data show CDR1 as SNHLY and CDR2 as FYNNEI. Trimming took off 6 bases at V and 5 bases at J, with 13 bases between the two ends. The CDR3 is made up of 13 amino acids. Regarding treatment: approximately 9-day PBMC culture with coronavirus spike peptide pools or control peptides (ViraFEST assay). The Oncomine TCR Beta short-read assay generated sequence data from the DNA of cultured CD4+ T cells. TCRdb reanalysed the PCR reads using MiXCR and keeps one entry per CDR3 protein. The data show 15,000 to 20,000 distinct CDR3 sequences, 35% to 40% seen once.

The V and J genes are TRBV2 and TRBJ1-2; weak D call: TRBD1 (6 bases). This receptor was taken from a human donor who had recovered from COVID-19. The sequencing sample was made of CD4+ T cells from blood, cultured in vitro. The CDR3 DNA reads TGTGCCAGCAGAGTAATTCAGGGGTATGGCTACACCTTC. This codes for CASRVIQGYGYTF.